The 31 T cell receptor beta chains below all came from one sample that was sequenced in a study of blood T cells in healthy people across ages. A second about 6 to 11 cycle PCR used barcoded and J-beta primers. TCRdb ran MiXCR on the 5' RACE reads and lists one entry per CDR3 protein. The data show around 1,000,000 distinct CDR3 sequences, almost 25% seen once. The sample also formed part of further work on T cells of mothers and their children.

The specimen sequenced was blood. The source is a girl aged 2 to 10 in good health.

The rearrangement uses TRBV6-2 or TRBV6-3 and TRBJ2-5; 10 bases map to TRBD1. V trimming: 9 bases; J trimming: 1 base; junction bases outside the gene matches: 8. Germline CDR1 MNHEY, CDR2 SVGEGT. The CDR3 contains 15 residues. In DNA form, the CDR3 reads TGTGCCAGTGCAAGCCGGGACAGGGGCCAAGAGACCCAGTACTTC. As protein: CASASRDRGQETQYF.

This clonotype showed up just a few times. The chain recombines TRBV20-1 with TRBJ2-5; 9 bases fit TRBD2. The J call may be incorrect, as the DNA end agrees better with TRBJ2-7. Germline CDR1 and CDR2: DFQATT and SNEGSKA (reference sequence). This CDR3 region has 15 residues. The CDR3 nucleotides read TGCAGTGCTCCTCCTCCTAGCGGGAATACTTACGAGCAGTACTTC. Amino acid sequence: CSAPPPSGNTYEQYF.

The chain has TRBV2 and TRBJ1-1; D is unresolved. Germline CDR1 SNHLY, CDR2 FYNNEI. Trimming stripped 9 bases from V and 0 bases from J, with 8 bases between. This CDR3 comprises 12 residues. Here the CDR3 DNA reads TGTGCCAGTGACGACATGAACACTGAAGCTTTCTTT. Translated: CASDDMNTEAFF. The full variable domain, completed using reference TRBV2 and TRBJ1-1, is EPEVTQTPSHQVTQMGQEVILRCVPISNHLYFYWYRQILGQKVEFLVSFYNNEISEKSEIFDDQFSVERPDGSNFTLKIRSTKLEDSAMYFCASDDMNTEAFFGQGTRLTVV.

The rearrangement joins TRBV5-1 to TRBJ2-7, with a weak D call TRBD2 (6 bases). V was clipped by 0 bases and J by 0 bases, with 13 bases between them. The germline V gene has CDR1 SGHRS and CDR2 YFSETQ. This CDR3 has 16 amino acids. The CDR3 DNA is TGCGCCAGCAGCTTGGAGGGCGGGACGAGCTCCTACGAGCAGTACTTC. This gives the protein CASSLEGGTSSYEQYF.

The J gene is TRBJ2-6, the V gene TRBV10-3; D unclear. The CDR3 runs 16 residues. Germline V gene sequence: CDR1 ENHRY, CDR2 SYGVKD. V lost 0 bases and J 4 bases, leaving 10 bases between the germline ends. CDR3 DNA sequence: TGTGCCATCAGTGAGTCACAAGGTCTAGGGGCCAACGTCCTGACTTTC. This codes for CAISESQGLGANVLTF.

The chain recombines TRBV20-1 with TRBJ2-7; no clear D. The CDR3 runs to 11 residues. Germline assignment: CDR1 DFQATT and CDR2 SNEGSKA (reference sequence). V was pared by 5 bases and J by 3 bases, with 8 bases between. The CDR3 bases are TGCAGTGCTCCAAACCTCTACGAGCAGTACTTC. It translates to CSAPNLYEQYF.

The chain is built from TRBV5-1 and TRBJ2-3, with TRBD1 matching 7 bases. CDR1 SGHRS and CDR2 YFSETQ come from the germline V gene. This CDR3 is built from 16 residues. The V and J ends lost 4 bases and 4 bases, in that order; junction bases with no gene match: 12. CDR3 bases: TGCGCCAGCAGCCCTTCCGGGACAGACCTATCAGATACGCAGTATTTT. Translation: CASSPSGTDLSDTQYF.

The J gene is TRBJ2-4, the V gene TRBV7-9; 12 nucleotides line up with TRBD2. V gave up 5 bases and J gave up 3 bases; unmatched junction bases: 8. The CDR3 length is 17 residues. CDR1 and CDR2 (germline): SEHNR, FQNEAQ (reference sequence). CDR3 protein: CASSQLAGGLGKNIQYF. The CDR3 region has the DNA TGTGCCAGCAGCCAGCTAGCGGGAGGGCTCGGCAAAAACATTCAGTACTTC.

The chain carries TRBV6-5 and TRBJ1-5; D is unresolved. The V and J ends lost 2 bases and 5 bases respectively, with 7 bases between them. The CDR3 consists of 13 residues. Germline V CDR1 and CDR2: MNHEY, SVGAGI. The chain's CDR3 is CASSYANDQPQHF. CDR3 in DNA: TGTGCCAGCAGTTACGCAAACGATCAGCCCCAGCATTTT.

There are a few counts of this clonotype. The V gene is TRBV20-1, the J gene TRBJ2-7; D remains ambiguous. V lost 6 bases and J lost 2, with 14 bases in between. The V gene's germline CDR1 is DFQATT and CDR2 SNEGSKA (reference sequence). CDR3 length: 13 amino acids. The CDR3 sequence: CSAQSSQTYEQYF. The CDR3 DNA reads TGCAGTGCCCAGTCCAGTCAAACCTACGAGCAGTACTTC.

About this clonotype itself: A junction boundary mismatches the germline segment, possibly from a read error. This sequence joins TRBV6-2 or TRBV6-3 and TRBJ1-2, with unresolved D. CDR3 length equals 12 residues. Germline V lookup: CDR1 MNHEY, CDR2 SVGEGT. The CDR3 DNA reads as TGTGCCTGCAGCCTCTTAAACTATGGCTACACCTTC. Residues: CACSLLNYGYTF.

V gene TRBV20-1 combines with J gene TRBJ2-1; the D gene is possibly TRBD2 (6 bases). Germline V lookup: CDR1 DFQATT, CDR2 SNEGSKA (reference sequence). V lost 0 bases, J lost 6 bases, and 21 bases lay in between. This CDR3 comprises 17 residues. CDR3: CSARDQGAGTSFNEQFF. In DNA, the CDR3 is TGCAGTGCTAGAGATCAGGGAGCGGGCACTTCGTTCAATGAGCAGTTCTTC.

This clonotype was found a few times. V is TRBV24-1 and J is TRBJ2-1; D remains ambiguous. V was trimmed by 3 bases and J by 3 bases, leaving 11 bases between them. CDR3 length equals 15 residues. CDR1 is KGHDR, CDR2 SFDVKD, per germline. The CDR3 is CATSDPGWGYNEQFF. As DNA, the CDR3 is TGTGCCACCAGTGATCCTGGGTGGGGCTACAATGAGCAGTTCTTC.

Only a few counts were recorded for this clonotype. This chain links TRBV7-2 with TRBJ2-7, with 8 bases lining up with TRBD2. Trimming took 7 bases from V and 5 from J; bases not matched to a gene: 10. This CDR3 comprises 14 residues. CDR1 SGHTA and CDR2 FQGNSA come from the germline V gene. CDR3 protein: CASKTGGPLDEQYF. The CDR3 DNA reads TGTGCCAGCAAAACGGGAGGGCCTTTGGACGAGCAGTACTTC.

The sample holds a few counts of this clonotype. This chain connects TRBV7-6 to TRBJ1-1; 9 positions agree with TRBD1. The CDR3 length is 19 residues. The germline V gene has CDR1 SGHVS and CDR2 FNYEAQ. Trimming at V came to 5 bases and at J to 0 bases, leaving 16 bases not matched to a gene. Here the CDR3 DNA reads TGTGCCAGCAGCCCAAGTTTTTCGGGGACAGGGTGGATGAACACTGAAGCTTTCTTT. It specifies CASSPSFSGTGWMNTEAFF.

The gene calls are TRBV7-9 and TRBJ1-2; a possible D gene is TRBD1 (5 bases). V was trimmed by 5 bases and J by 3 bases, leaving 19 bases between them. The CDR3 length is 16 residues. Germline CDR1 reads SEHNR; CDR2 reads FQNEAQ (reference sequence). The CDR3 DNA is TGTGCCAGCAGCGGGAAAGGGACGCCCCAGGACTATGGCTACACCTTC. Protein product: CASSGKGTPQDYGYTF.

The gene calls are TRBV19 and TRBJ1-4; the match to TRBD1 covers 8 bases. The germline gives CDR1 LNHDA, CDR2 SQIVND (reference sequence). The CDR3 covers 15 residues. With V trimmed by 5 bases and J by 6 bases, 8 bases remained unmatched. The CDR3 protein is CASSGRGRRDEKLFF. The CDR3 bases are TGTGCCAGTAGTGGCAGGGGGCGTCGGGATGAAAAACTGTTTTTT.

The chain combines TRBV25-1 with TRBJ2-5, with D perhaps being TRBD1 or TRBD2 (6 bases each). The J call may be mistaken, given a closer DNA end match to TRBJ2-7. Germline V gives CDR1 MGHDK, CDR2 SYGVNS. This CDR3 region has 15 residues. The CDR3 nucleotides read TGTGCCAGCAGTGAATTGGGGGGCGGTTCATCCGAGCAGTACTTC. Amino acid sequence: CASSELGGGSSEQYF.

This chain links TRBV20-1 with TRBJ2-1; 8 bases match TRBD2. CDR3 size: 16 residues. Germline trimming cut 2 bases from V and 6 bases from J; bases unmatched to any gene: 12. Germline CDR1 DFQATT, CDR2 SNEGSKA (reference sequence). CDR3 residues: CSARSPSSGYPNEQFF. The CDR3 region has the DNA TGCAGTGCTAGAAGCCCTTCTAGCGGGTATCCCAATGAGCAGTTCTTC.

The chain combines TRBV12-3 or TRBV12-4 with TRBJ1-5; D possibly corresponds to TRBD1 (6 bases). The CDR3 totals 14 residues. Trimming removed 3 bases from V and 11 bases from J, with 17 bases in between. CDR3 nucleotides: TGTGCCAGCAGTTTCGGGGACACAGGCTTATCCCAGCATTTT. This codes for CASSFGDTGLSQHF.

V and J are TRBV4-1 and TRBJ1-3; D is unclear. The length of the CDR3 is 16 residues. Trimming removed 0 bases at V and 4 bases at J, with 13 bases between. Germline V gene data show CDR1 as MGHRA and CDR2 as YSYEKL. Written as DNA, the CDR3 is TGCGCCAGCAGCCAAGATGGGGAAGTGGCGGGAAACACCATATATTTT. It specifies CASSQDGEVAGNTIYF.

The chain links TRBV3-1 to TRBJ2-5; perhaps TRBD2 as D (6 bases). With 3 bases removed from V and 5 bases from J, the gap between germline ends came to 19 bases. Germline V gives CDR1 LGHDT, CDR2 YNNKEL (reference sequence). The CDR3 covers 16 residues. The CDR3 DNA reads TGTGCCAGCAGCCACACCTACGGGGGTAGTAGGGAGACCCAGTACTTC. Amino acids: CASSHTYGGSRETQYF.

This chain connects TRBV28 to TRBJ1-5; D is unclear. Trimming took off 7 bases at V and 0 bases at J, with 16 bases between the two ends. CDR3 size: 16 residues. Germline V gene sequence: CDR1 MDHEN, CDR2 SYDVKM. CDR3 loop: CASTDPGQYSNQPQHF. CDR3 sequence (DNA): TGTGCCAGCACCGACCCGGGCCAGTATAGCAATCAGCCCCAGCATTTT.

This chain connects TRBV29-1 to TRBJ2-5; 7 bases are shared with TRBD2. The J call may be mistaken, given a closer DNA end match to TRBJ2-1. Germline V CDR1 and CDR2: SQVTM, ANQGSEA. The CDR3 spans 13 residues. In DNA form, the CDR3 reads TGCAGCGTTGAGCACGGGAGGAACAATGAGCAGTTCTTC. Translation gives CSVEHGRNNEQFF.

This clonotype has more than one count but fewer than ten. The rearrangement links TRBV6-5 to TRBJ1-2; no clear D gene. CDR1 MNHEY and CDR2 SVGAGI come from the germline V gene. The CDR3 covers 14 residues. Trimming stripped 0 bases from V and 5 bases from J, with 10 bases between. The CDR3 reads CASSYSHRFYGYTF. The CDR3 bases are TGTGCCAGCAGTTACTCACACAGATTTTATGGCTACACCTTC.

This clonotype was detected only a few times. The chain couples TRBV7-2 to TRBJ2-4; D unresolved. Trimming left V 1 base short and J 6 bases short, with 13 bases between. The germline V gene encodes CDR1 SGHTA and CDR2 FQGNSA. The CDR3 is made up of 15 amino acids. The CDR3 DNA sequence: TGTGCCAGCAGCTTAGAGGGCGGAAGCGCAAACATTCAGTACTTC. Residues: CASSLEGGSANIQYF.

The chain links TRBV5-1 to TRBJ1-1; D gene unclear. Germline loops: CDR1 SGHRS, CDR2 YFSETQ. The CDR3 is 12 residues long. The V and J ends lost 7 bases and 4 bases respectively, with 11 bases between them. The CDR3 protein is CASSTDFTEAFF. DNA for the CDR3: TGCGCCAGCTCGACGGATTTCACTGAAGCTTTCTTT. Full variable domain (rest looked up from reference TRBV5-1 and TRBJ1-1): KAGVTQTPRYLIKTRGQQVTLSCSPISGHRSVSWYQQTPGQGLQFLFEYFSETQRNKGNFPGRFSGRQFSNSRSEMNVSTLELGDSALYLCASSTDFTEAFFGQGTRLTVV.

The V call is TRBV2, the J call TRBJ2-2; the match to TRBD1 covers 7 bases. This CDR3 is 14 amino acids long. Per germline, CDR1 SNHLY and CDR2 FYNNEI. J lost 4 bases, V lost 8 bases, and 7 bases had no gene match. CDR3 in amino acids: CASGTAGGTGELFF. CDR3 sequence (DNA): TGTGCCAGCGGTACGGCAGGGGGCACCGGGGAGCTGTTTTTT.

Points on this clonotype: At one of its ends the junction is not consistent with the germline gene, which may arise from a read error. The chain couples TRBV12-3 or TRBV12-4 to TRBJ2-5; 10 positions match TRBD1. The CDR3 contains 15 residues. CDR3 in DNA: TGTGCCAGCAGTCCGGGACAGGGGTCCCAAGGGACCCAGTACTTC. It yields the protein CASSPGQGSQGTQYF.

The CDR3 nucleotides are TGTGCCAGCAGTCCCCTTATAGCGGGGGATGAGGAGCAGTACTTC. Translating gives CASSPLIAGDEEQYF. The chain uses TRBV12-3 or TRBV12-4 and TRBJ2-7; TRBD2 aligns across 9 bases. V was clipped by 5 bases and J by 7 bases; unmatched bases: 12. The CDR3 is 15 amino acids.

This clonotype came up a few times. The rearrangement joins TRBV29-1 to TRBJ1-4, with D possibly matching TRBD1 (5 bases). The CDR3 is 12 amino acids. Between the trimmed V and J ends, which lost 7 bases and 4 bases, there was a span of 10 bases. CDR1 is SQVTM and CDR2 is ANQGSEA in the germline V gene. The CDR3 region has the DNA TGCAGCGCCAGGGAAGATAATGAAAAACTGTTTTTT. It yields the protein CSAREDNEKLFF.